This passage covers 23 T cell receptor beta chains from one sample sequenced in a study of cytomegalovirus exposure and HLA in healthy donors. The PCR contained 60 Vbeta and 13 Jbeta primers. Clones were sequenced by immunoSEQ multiplex PCR, and TCRdb holds only the in-frame ones, with some missing. Counted here are 80,000 to 95,000 clones, around nine tenths occurring once; the ten biggest clones make up around a tenth. What was sequenced was PBMCs. These receptors were collected from a man under 40 in good health and CMV-seropositive.

The chain joins TRBV6-5 to TRBJ2-2; 16 nucleotides align to TRBD2. The CDR3 is 16 amino acids. Germline V CDR1 and CDR2: MNHEY, SVGAGI. V dropped 4 bases and J dropped 6; count of bases not matched to a gene: 2. CDR3 sequence (DNA): TGTGCCAGCAGTTCGGGACTAGCGGGAGGGCCCGGGGAGCTGTTTTTT. Its translation is CASSSGLAGGPGELFF.

The table lists this clone with a few counts. The rearrangement joins TRBV30 to TRBJ1-5; 9 bases align to TRBD1. Germline trimming cut 2 bases from V and 2 bases from J; bases unmatched to any gene: 13. Germline V CDR1 and CDR2: GTSNPN, SVGIG (reference sequence). The CDR3 is 18 residues long. The CDR3 sequence: CAWSTGTGFPRGNQPQHF. CDR3 in DNA: TGTGCCTGGAGTACCGGGACAGGGTTTCCACGTGGCAATCAGCCCCAGCATTTT.

The rearrangement joins TRBV4-1 to TRBJ1-1; TRBD1 matches at 8 bases. Germline CDR1 reads MGHRA; CDR2 reads YSYEKL. CDR3 length: 15 residues. The trim removed 0 bases at V and 0 bases at J, leaving 0 bases unmatched. CDR3 nucleotide sequence: TGCGCCAGCAGCCAAGAGACAGGGGTGAACACTGAAGCTTTCTTT. It encodes CASSQETGVNTEAFF.

The V gene is TRBV4-1, the J gene TRBJ1-1; a weak D match, TRBD1 (6 bases). Trimming took 1 base from V and 7 from J, leaving 10 bases between them. The CDR3 runs to 13 residues. Germline assignment: CDR1 MGHRA and CDR2 YSYEKL. CDR3 DNA sequence: TGCGCCAGCAGCCAAGGGGGCAGGGGTGAAGCTTTCTTT. It specifies CASSQGGRGEAFF.

The chain combines TRBV28 with TRBJ2-1; the match to TRBD2 covers 14 bases. This CDR3 has 17 amino acids. The V segment lost 3 bases and the J segment 5 bases; nucleotides outside the gene matches: 6. CDR1 and CDR2 from the germline V gene are MDHEN and SYDVKM. This CDR3 is CASSFQGLAGVNNEQFF. The CDR3 DNA follows: TGTGCCAGCAGTTTTCAGGGACTAGCGGGAGTAAACAATGAGCAGTTCTTC.

The chain links TRBV10-2 to TRBJ2-5, with 12 positions matching TRBD2. V lost 4 bases and J lost 4; bases outside the gene matches: 10. The CDR3 consists of 17 residues. The germline CDR1 and CDR2 sequences are WSHSY and SAAADI. CDR3 loop: CASSGASGRVRGETQYF. CDR3 sequence (DNA): TGCGCCAGCAGTGGCGCTAGCGGGAGGGTCCGGGGAGAGACCCAGTACTTC.

This clone occurred once. The rearrangement uses TRBV28 and TRBJ1-1; D perhaps matches TRBD1 (5 bases). CDR3 size: 16 residues. Germline values: CDR1 MDHEN, CDR2 SYDVKM. V lost 3 bases, J lost 4 bases, and 18 bases lay in between. The CDR3 bases are TGTGCCAGCAGTTTCTCGGCGACAGCGTTGGCCACTGAAGCTTTCTTT. This sequence encodes CASSFSATALATEAFF. Complete variable domain (other parts from reference TRBV28 and TRBJ1-1): DVKVTQSSRYLVKRTGEKVFLECVQDMDHENMFWYRQDPGLGLRLIYFSYDVKMKEKGDIPEGYSVSREKKERFSLILESASTNQTSMYLCASSFSATALATEAFFGQGTRLTVV.

The V and J genes are TRBV19 and TRBJ1-5; the match to TRBD1 covers 7 bases. This CDR3 comprises 16 residues. After removal of 4 bases from V and 2 bases from J, the junction contained 8 bases not matched to a gene. Germline CDR1 LNHDA, CDR2 SQIVND (reference sequence). In DNA form, the CDR3 reads TGTGCCAGTAGTAGAGGAGACAGGGTTGGCAATCAGCCCCAGCATTTT. It encodes CASSRGDRVGNQPQHF.

This rearrangement joins TRBV7-8 to TRBJ2-1; 7 bases match TRBD1. The germline gives CDR1 SGHVS, CDR2 FQNEAQ. The V gene end was trimmed by 1 base and the J gene end by 8 bases; junction bases not matched to a gene: 8. The CDR3 consists of 15 residues. The CDR3 loop is CASSLEGTAPHEQFF. The DNA of the CDR3 is TGTGCCAGCAGCTTAGAGGGGACAGCACCTCATGAGCAGTTCTTC.

V gene TRBV27 combines with J gene TRBJ1-2, with D uncertain. Germline CDR1 MNHEY, CDR2 SMNVEV (reference sequence). V lost 8 bases, J lost 0 bases, and 10 bases lay in between. The CDR3 is 13 amino acids. The CDR3 loop is CASARQANYGYTF. Here the CDR3 DNA reads TGTGCCAGCGCGCGACAAGCTAACTATGGCTACACCTTC.

The chain links TRBV6-5 to TRBJ2-7, with D possibly matching TRBD2 (5 bases). The CDR3 sequence is 13 residues long. The germline V gene has CDR1 MNHEY and CDR2 SVGAGI. V lost 0 bases and J lost 5, with 8 bases in between. CDR3 nucleotides: TGTGCCAGCAGTTACTCGACTAACCACGAGCAGTACTTC. It specifies CASSYSTNHEQYF.

This sequence joins TRBV2 and TRBJ2-3; D gene unclear. In germline, CDR1 is SNHLY, CDR2 FYNNEI. V was shortened by 7 bases and J by 4 bases, with 9 bases between the two germline ends. The length of the CDR3 is 12 residues. CDR3 bases: TGTGCCAGCATTAAACGGTCAGATACGCAGTATTTT. This translates into CASIKRSDTQYF.

The chain links TRBV19 to TRBJ2-7, with TRBD2 matching over 8 bases. The germline V gene encodes CDR1 LNHDA and CDR2 SQIVND (reference sequence). This CDR3 has 15 amino acids. V was clipped by 5 bases and J by 3 bases; unmatched bases: 9. CDR3 in amino acids: CASSLEVSGNYEQYF. The DNA for the CDR3 is TGTGCCAGTAGTCTGGAAGTTAGCGGGAACTACGAGCAGTACTTC.

This clone was counted a single time. This chain joins TRBV30 and TRBJ2-5; D not resolved. With the DNA end fitting TRBJ2-7 better, the J assignment may be wrong. Germline lookup yields CDR1 GTSNPN and CDR2 SVGIG (reference sequence). The CDR3 consists of 13 residues. In nucleotides, the CDR3 is TGTGCCTGGAGGGGTACCGGGTCCTACGAGCAGTACTTC. This translates into CAWRGTGSYEQYF.

The chain is built from TRBV6-1 and TRBJ1-5, with TRBD1 matching 8 bases. Trimming took 4 bases from V and 4 from J; bases not matched to a gene: 6. CDR1 MNHNS and CDR2 SASEGT come from the germline V gene. The CDR3 sequence is 15 residues long. The CDR3 nucleotides read TGTGCCAGCAGTGCCCGGACAGGGTGGAATCAGCCCCAGCATTTT. It codes for CASSARTGWNQPQHF.

The V gene is TRBV7-9, the J gene TRBJ2-5; weak D call: TRBD1 (5 bases). Between the trimmed V and J ends, which lost 5 bases and 2 bases, there was a span of 9 bases. The CDR3 contains 13 residues. The germline V gene encodes CDR1 SEHNR and CDR2 FQNEAQ (reference sequence). In DNA, the CDR3 is TGTGCCAGCAGCCGCGGACAACAAGAGACCCAGTACTTC. Its protein product is CASSRGQQETQYF.

The V gene is TRBV27, the J gene TRBJ1-5; the D gene is possibly TRBD1 (5 bases). Trimming shortened V by 0 bases and J by 6 bases, and 18 bases separated the two germline ends. Germline V gene lookup returns CDR1 MNHEY and CDR2 SMNVEV (reference sequence). This CDR3 is built from 17 residues. CDR3 bases: TGTGCCAGCAGTTTATCGGGGTGGCAGGGTCTAGGTCAGCCCCAGCATTTT. Its translation: CASSLSGWQGLGQPQHF.

The J gene is TRBJ1-1, the V gene TRBV10-2, with a weak D call TRBD1 (6 bases). The CDR3 sequence is 13 residues long. CDR1 WSHSY and CDR2 SAAADI come from the germline V gene. The V gene lost 8 bases and the J gene lost 1 base, with 11 bases spanning the gap. The DNA of the CDR3 is TGCGCCAGCGCAGGGGTCTCGAACACTGAAGCTTTCTTT. As protein: CASAGVSNTEAFF.

The chain couples TRBV5-1 to TRBJ1-2, with 7 bases matching TRBD1. The germline CDR1 and CDR2 sequences are SGHRS and YFSETQ. With 1 base clipped from V and 1 base from J, the junction kept 10 bases outside the gene matches. The CDR3 spans 17 residues. CDR3 nucleotides: TGCGCCAGCAGCTTGAGGGACAGCGCTGCCCTTAACTATGGCTACACCTTC. Protein product: CASSLRDSAALNYGYTF.

The chain uses TRBV28 and TRBJ2-1, with 14 bases lining up with TRBD2. With V trimmed by 6 bases and J by 3 bases, 16 bases remained unmatched. CDR1 is MDHEN, CDR2 SYDVKM, per germline. This CDR3 comprises 20 residues. The DNA for the CDR3 is TGTGCCAGCAGAGCTACGGGACTAGCGGGAGCCGGGGGGTTCTACAATGAGCAGTTCTTC. Protein: CASRATGLAGAGGFYNEQFF.

The rearrangement uses TRBV29-1 and TRBJ2-1; 8 positions agree with TRBD2. Germline CDR1 and CDR2: SQVTM and ANQGSEA. The CDR3 contains 13 residues. With V trimmed by 5 bases and J by 5 bases, 5 bases remained unmatched. The CDR3 nucleotides read TGCAGCGTTAGCGGGAGAAGGGACAATGAGCAGTTCTTC. Translated, it gives CSVSGRRDNEQFF.

The chain carries TRBV6-5 and TRBJ1-5, with 7 bases matching TRBD1. Trimming cost V 2 bases and J 6 bases; bases outside gene matches: 4. Germline V gene data show CDR1 as MNHEY and CDR2 as SVGAGI. CDR3 size: 14 residues. The DNA for the CDR3 is TGTGCCAGCAGTTACGCAGGGGGGACTCAGCCCCAGCATTTT. This sequence encodes CASSYAGGTQPQHF.

The CDR3 reads CASRLAGEYNEQFF. As DNA, the CDR3 is TGTGCCAGCAGGCTAGCGGGAGAATACAATGAGCAGTTCTTC. The gene calls are TRBV6-5 and TRBJ2-1, with TRBD2 identical over 10 bases. The CDR3 consists of 14 residues. The ends lost 6 bases at V and 4 bases at J; junction bases unmatched: 3. Germline-derived CDR1 and CDR2 are MNHEY and SVGAGI.